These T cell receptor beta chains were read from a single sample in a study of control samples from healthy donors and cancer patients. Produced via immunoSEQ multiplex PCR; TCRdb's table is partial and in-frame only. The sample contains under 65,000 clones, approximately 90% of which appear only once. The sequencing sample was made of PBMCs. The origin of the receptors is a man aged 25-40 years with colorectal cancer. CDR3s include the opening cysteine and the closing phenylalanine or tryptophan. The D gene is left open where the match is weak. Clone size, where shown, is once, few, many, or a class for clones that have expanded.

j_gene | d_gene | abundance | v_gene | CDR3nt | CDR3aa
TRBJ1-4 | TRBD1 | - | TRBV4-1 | TGCGCCAGCAGCCAAGTGCTGGGACAGGGGGCCGCGGGGGGGGGCGGAAAACTGTTTTTT | CASSQVLGQGAAGGGGKLFF
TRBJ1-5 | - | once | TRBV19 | TGTGCCAGTAGCGGGTGGGGGAGTCATCAGCCCCAGCATTTT | CASSGWGSHQPQHF
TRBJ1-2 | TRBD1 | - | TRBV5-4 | TGTGCCAGCAGCCCGTGGACAGGCCCCTATGGCTACACCTTC | CASSPWTGPYGYTF
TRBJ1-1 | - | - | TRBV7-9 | TGTGCCAGCAGCCTTCAGCGACAGTTGAACACTGAAGCTTTCTTT | CASSLQRQLNTEAFF
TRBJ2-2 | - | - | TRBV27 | TGTGCCAGCAGTTTTGGCTGGGAAACGGATACCGGGGAGCTGTTTTTT | CASSFGWETDTGELFF
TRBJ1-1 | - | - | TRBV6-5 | TGTGCCAGCAGTTACTCCGGGACCATCAACACTGAAGCTTTCTTT | CASSYSGTINTEAFF
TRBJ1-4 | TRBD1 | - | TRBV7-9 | TGTGCCAGCAGCTTAAAGGCAGGGGGCAGTGAAAAACTGTTTTTT | CASSLKAGGSEKLFF
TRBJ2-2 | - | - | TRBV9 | TGTGCCAGCAGCGTCCGCGGGCCCGACACCGGGGAGCTGTTTTTT | CASSVRGPDTGELFF
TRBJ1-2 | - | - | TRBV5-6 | TGTGCCAGCAGCTCCCCCGGGGTCCCTAGGCACTATGGCTACACCTTC | CASSSPGVPRHYGYTF
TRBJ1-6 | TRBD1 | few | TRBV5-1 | TGCGCCAGCAGCTTGGGAAAACTAAACAGGGGACCCTATAATTCACCCCTCCACTTT | CASSLGKLNRGPYNSPLHF
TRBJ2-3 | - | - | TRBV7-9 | TGTGCCAGCAGCGATAGCGGCCGGACCGAGCCCACAGATACGCAGTATTTT | CASSDSGRTEPTDTQYF
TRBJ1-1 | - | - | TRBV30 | TGTGCCTGGAGAATTCGGACAGACACTGAAGCTTTCTTT | CAWRIRTDTEAFF